A selection of T cell receptor beta chains follows, all from one sample in a study of regulatory T cells in long-lasting Graves disease. TCRdb reprocessed the multiplex PCR reads with MiXCR, giving one entry per CDR3 protein. The sample holds 400,000 to 450,000 distinct CDR3 sequences, less than 20% seen once. These data also featured in a second study, about T cells in Graves' hyperthyroidism and ophthalmopathy.

The sample was peripheral blood mononuclear cells (PBMCs), taken at new diagnosis, from a patient treated with antithyroid drugs. These TCRs come from a woman aged 25 to 39 with Graves disease. The CDR3 runs from the conserved cysteine through the conserved F or W. D genes are given only for firm matches. Rows give clone size only sometimes, using once, few, many, or a class for an expanded clone.

. | many | TRBJ1-5 | TRBV6-1 | CARRNTGQYSNQPQHF | TGTGCCAGAAGGAATACAGGACAATATAGCAATCAGCCCCAGCATTTT
TRBD1 | few | TRBJ1-5 | TRBV19 | CASSATGGWNQPQHF | TGTGCCAGTAGTGCAACAGGGGGCTGGAATCAGCCCCAGCATTTT
. | many | TRBJ2-5 | TRBV13 | CASASQAAVETQYF | TGTGCCAGCGCATCTCAGGCGGCTGTTGAGACCCAGTACTTC
TRBD1 | few | TRBJ1-3 | TRBV18 | CASSPTGGGNTIYF | TGTGCCAGCTCACCAACAGGGGGTGGAAACACCATATATTTT
TRBD1 | . | TRBJ2-2 | TRBV27 | CASGGSGQAYSGELFF | TGTGCCAGCGGTGGGTCGGGACAGGCATATTCCGGGGAGCTGTTTTTT
. | few | TRBJ1-1 | TRBV7-9 | CASSLGRDLSTEAFF | TGTGCCAGCAGCTTAGGCCGGGACCTGAGCACTGAAGCTTTCTTT
. | few | TRBJ2-7 | TRBV4-1 | CASSIRDTRSREQYF | TGCGCCAGCAGCATCCGGGACACAAGGTCTAGGGAGCAGTACTTC
TRBD1 | . | TRBJ2-2 | TRBV4-2 | CASSQNLGGQGIDTGELFF | TGTGCCAGCAGCCAAAATTTGGGGGGACAGGGTATCGACACCGGGGAGCTGTTTTTT
. | . | TRBJ2-3 | TRBV30 | CAWSVRESTHTQYF | TGTGCCTGGAGTGTACGGGAATCGACGCATACGCAGTATTTT
. | many | TRBJ2-5 | TRBV18 | CASSPNPNRVQETQYF | TGTGCCAGCTCACCGAACCCAAACAGGGTCCAAGAGACCCAGTACTTC
TRBD1 | few | TRBJ2-1 | TRBV5-6 | CASGGTGGYNEQFF | TGTGCCAGCGGAGGGACAGGGGGCTACAATGAGCAGTTCTTC
. | . | TRBJ2-7 | TRBV20-1 | CSARGHDEQYF | TGCAGTGCTAGGGGGCATGACGAGCAGTACTTC
TRBD2 | many | TRBJ2-1 | TRBV12-3/TRBV12-4 | CASSPTGGRFNEQFF | TGTGCCAGCAGCCCCACGGGAGGAAGGTTCAATGAGCAGTTCTTC
. | . | TRBJ1-5 | TRBV19 | CASSSWDSNQPQHF | TGTGCCAGTAGTAGTTGGGATAGCAATCAGCCCCAGCATTTT
TRBD2 | many | TRBJ2-1 | TRBV6-1 | CASTLLALGVNEQFF | TGTGCCAGCACGCTACTAGCGTTAGGGGTCAATGAGCAGTTCTTC
. | few | TRBJ2-2 | TRBV12-3/TRBV12-4 | CAGSELGTGELFF | TGTGCCGGCAGTGAACTAGGTACCGGGGAGCTGTTTTTT
. | few | TRBJ1-4 | TRBV4-1 | CASSFRTVDELGNEKLFF | TGCGCCAGCAGCTTCCGGACAGTAGATGAGCTCGGTAATGAAAAACTGTTTTTT
. | . | TRBJ2-1 | TRBV5-1 | CASSSSLDEQFF | TGCGCCAGCAGCTCATCTTTGGATGAGCAGTTCTTC
. | many | TRBJ2-1 | TRBV7-2 | CASSFTRDGPAFF | TGTGCCAGCAGCTTCACCCGGGACGGACCTGCTTTCTTC
. | . | TRBJ2-6 | TRBV5-6 | CASSFRGPHSGANVLTF | TGTGCCAGCAGCTTCCGGGGGCCCCACTCTGGGGCCAACGTCCTGACTTTC
. | many | TRBJ2-2 | TRBV7-2 | CASSKRDIWNTGELFF | TGTGCCAGCAGCAAGAGGGACATCTGGAACACCGGGGAGCTGTTTTTT
. | . | TRBJ1-4 | TRBV15 | CATSSLPPPGGSRANEKLFF | TGTGCCACCAGCTCCCTTCCCCCCCCCGGGGGTTCTCGAGCTAATGAAAAACTGTTTTTT
TRBD1 | . | TRBJ1-4 | TRBV20-1 | CSARAPLGQGIATNEKLFF | TGCAGTGCTAGAGCCCCCCTGGGACAGGGCATTGCAACTAATGAAAAACTGTTTTTT
. | many | TRBJ1-2 | TRBV20-1 | CSARDLRLDGYTF | TGCAGTGCTAGAGATCTACGCCTCGATGGCTACACCTTC
TRBD1 | few | TRBJ2-7 | TRBV29-1 | CSVGLDRGFYEQYF | TGCAGCGTTGGTTTGGACAGGGGATTTTACGAGCAGTACTTC
TRBD2 | . | TRBJ2-1 | TRBV7-9 | CASREAIAGVYNEQFF | TGTGCCAGCAGGGAAGCAATAGCGGGGGTCTACAATGAGCAGTTCTTC
. | . | TRBJ1-2 | TRBV25-1 | CASSVRAGSGYTF | TGTGCCAGCAGTGTTCGGGCAGGGTCCGGCTACACCTTC
TRBD2 | . | TRBJ2-1 | TRBV9 | CASSVAGLVYNEQFF | TGTGCCAGCAGCGTAGCGGGACTAGTCTACAATGAGCAGTTCTTC
. | many | TRBJ2-3 | TRBV2 | CASSEAGRGDTQYF | TGTGCCAGCAGTGAAGCCGGACGGGGCGATACGCAGTATTTT
TRBD1 | many | TRBJ2-4 | TRBV12-3/TRBV12-4 | CASSEIGTGLAKNIQYF | TGTGCCAGCAGCGAAATAGGGACAGGTTTAGCCAAAAACATTCAGTACTTC
. | many | TRBJ1-2 | TRBV7-9 | CASSLDGGPDYGYTF | TGTGCCAGCAGCCTTGATGGGGGGCCTGACTATGGCTACACCTTC
. | many | TRBJ1-3 | TRBV7-2 | CASSLDRENTIYF | TGTGCCAGCAGCTTAGACAGGGAGAACACCATATATTTT
TRBD1 | . | TRBJ1-2 | TRBV27 | CASSPGTGGFYGYTF | TGTGCCAGCAGTCCCGGGACAGGGGGCTTCTATGGCTACACCTTC
. | few | TRBJ1-2 | TRBV28 | CASSPRGDYGYTF | TGTGCCAGCAGCCCACGTGGGGACTATGGCTACACCTTC
TRBD2 | . | TRBJ2-1 | TRBV5-4 | CASSLASGSNEQFF | TGTGCCAGCAGCTTGGCTAGCGGGAGTAATGAGCAGTTCTTC
. | many | TRBJ2-1 | TRBV29-1 | CSVEGPRSYNEQFF | TGCAGCGTTGAAGGTCCCCGTTCCTACAATGAGCAGTTCTTC
. | many | TRBJ1-1 | TRBV28 | CASSRPRVSDTEAFF | TGTGCCAGCAGCCGCCCTAGAGTCAGTGACACTGAAGCTTTCTTT
. | many | TRBJ1-2 | TRBV12-3/TRBV12-4 | CASQAGVSEANYGYTF | TGTGCCAGCCAGGCGGGGGTCTCAGAAGCTAACTATGGCTACACCTTC
. | few | TRBJ2-2 | TRBV20-1 | CSAVSSGDTGELFF | TGCAGTGCCGTCTCCTCAGGGGACACCGGGGAGCTGTTTTTT
. | few | TRBJ2-1 | TRBV7-8 | CASSPGERPYNEQFF | TGTGCCAGCAGCCCCGGGGAGCGCCCCTACAATGAGCAGTTCTTC
TRBD2 | many | TRBJ2-7 | TRBV5-1 | CASSLGTAGGYYEQYF | TGCGCCAGCAGCTTGGGGACAGCGGGAGGTTACTACGAGCAGTACTTC
TRBD1 | many | TRBJ1-4 | TRBV28 | CASSSSGGAEEKLFF | TGTGCCAGCAGTTCCTCAGGGGGCGCGGAGGAAAAACTGTTTTTT
. | few | TRBJ2-7 | TRBV12-3/TRBV12-4 | CATGRNVQGEQYF | TGTGCCACCGGACGGAACGTACAAGGAGAGCAGTACTTC
. | many | TRBJ2-1 | TRBV6-5 | CASSYSRSGFDEQFF | TGTGCCAGCAGTTACTCGAGGTCGGGTTTCGATGAGCAGTTCTTC
. | many | TRBJ2-7 | TRBV27 | CASSLPGKDNEQYF | TGTGCCAGCAGTTTACCCGGGAAAGACAACGAGCAGTACTTC
. | . | TRBJ1-4 | TRBV4-1 | CASSQEGILGQKLFF | TGCGCCAGCAGCCAAGAGGGAATCTTGGGTCAAAAACTGTTTTTT
TRBD1 | few | TRBJ2-5 | TRBV10-3 | CAISESTGQFDF | TGTGCCATCAGTGAATCCACGGGACAGTTCGACTTC